A selection of T cell receptor beta chains follows, all from one sample in a study of spatial heterogeneity in lung cancer. TCRdb redid the calling of the 5' RACE reads with MiXCR, one entry per CDR3 protein. Here the sample spans 20,000 to 30,000 distinct CDR3 sequences, 9% to 10% being singletons. The input for sequencing was PBMCs, taken at follow-up. These receptors all stem from a male donor with early-stage non-small cell lung cancer. Both conserved end residues are part of each CDR3. Fields, in order: CDR3 length, J gene, clone size, V gene, D gene, CDR3 DNA, CDR3 protein. The D gene is left open where the match is weak. The size entry is marked missing in some rows and otherwise reads once, few, many or a size class.

>15|TRBJ1-4|many|TRBV5-5|TRBD1
TGTGCCAGCAGCTCCGGACAGGGGGCAAATGAAAAACTGTTTTTT
CASSSGQGANEKLFF
>16|TRBJ1-1|-|TRBV5-1|TRBD1
TGCGCCAGCAGCTCGGAGACAGGGGGCATCGACACTGAAGCTTTCTTT
CASSSETGGIDTEAFF
>13|TRBJ2-5|-|TRBV11-2|-
TGTGCCAGCAGCAGGGAGCGGCAAGAGACCCAGTACTTC
CASSRERQETQYF
>14|TRBJ2-2|-|TRBV29-1|-
TGCAGCGTTGAAGAAGGGGCAGGAACCGGGGAGCTGTTTTTT
CSVEEGAGTGELFF
>12|TRBJ1-2|-|TRBV28|-
TGTGCCAGCAGTTTAGGAGGGTATGGCTACACCTTC
CASSLGGYGYTF
>14|TRBJ2-7|many|TRBV20-1|-
TGCAGTGCTAGGGGAGGCCGATCCTCCTACGAGCAGTACTTC
CSARGGRSSYEQYF
>13|TRBJ1-1|few|TRBV12-3/TRBV12-4|-
TGTGCCAGCAGTTTAGGGGGGACCCGCCGAGCTTTCTTT
CASSLGGTRRAFF
>13|TRBJ2-3|few|TRBV29-1|-
TGCAGCGTTGTAGGGGGCGGGGCAGATACGCAGTATTTT
CSVVGGGADTQYF
>14|TRBJ2-3|many|TRBV10-3|-
TGTGCCATCAGTGAAGTCCAAACCACAGATACGCAGTATTTT
CAISEVQTTDTQYF
>16|TRBJ1-6|few|TRBV10-3|TRBD1
TGTGCCATCAGTGAGTCGACGACAGGGTGGAATTCACCCCTCCACTTT
CAISESTTGWNSPLHF
>14|TRBJ1-2|many|TRBV7-2|-
TGTGCCAGCAGCGAGTACAGGGCTAACTATGGCTACACCTTC
CASSEYRANYGYTF
>12|TRBJ2-2|-|TRBV20-1|-
TGCAGTGCTACGGAAAACACCGGGGAGCTGTTTTTT
CSATENTGELFF
>13|TRBJ2-7|few|TRBV7-6|-
TGTGCCAGCAGCCCAGGGCCCGGAGGCGAGCAGTACTTC
CASSPGPGGEQYF
>16|TRBJ2-1|-|TRBV12-3/TRBV12-4|-
TGTGCCAGCAGACCCCCGGGACTCGGCTCCTACAATGAGCAGTTCTTC
CASRPPGLGSYNEQFF
>13|TRBJ1-1|many|TRBV6-6|-
TGTGCCAGCACCCTCACAGGGTATACTGAAGCTTTCTTT
CASTLTGYTEAFF
>14|TRBJ2-5|few|TRBV11-2|TRBD1
TGTGCCAGCAGCCCCGGGACAGCTCAAGAGACCCAGTACTTC
CASSPGTAQETQYF
>14|TRBJ1-1|many|TRBV27|TRBD1
TGTGCCAGCAGTTTAGGGCAGGGGGAGACTGAAGCTTTCTTT
CASSLGQGETEAFF
>15|TRBJ2-1|few|TRBV4-3|-
TGCGCCAGCAGCCAAGAGCGTTCTCTCTACAATGAGCAGTTCTTC
CASSQERSLYNEQFF
>14|TRBJ2-1|once|TRBV2|-
TGTGCCAGCAGTGGTCGGCAGGTGGGCAATGAGCAGTTCTTC
CASSGRQVGNEQFF
>16|TRBJ2-3|many|TRBV29-1|TRBD2
TGCAGCGTTACGGCGGGGGGGCGATCAAGCACAGATACGCAGTATTTT
CSVTAGGRSSTDTQYF
>16|TRBJ2-5|-|TRBV6-1|TRBD2
TGTGCCAGCAGTGAATACCCTAGCAGGGAGGGAGAGACCCAGTACTTC
CASSEYPSREGETQYF
>15|TRBJ2-1|-|TRBV5-1|-
TGCGCCAGCAGCCCCGGACTAACAGCCTACAATGAGCAGTTCTTC
CASSPGLTAYNEQFF
>15|TRBJ1-1|many|TRBV3-1|-
TGTGCCAGCAGCCTAGGTGGCAGGGTGGACACTGAAGCTTTCTTT
CASSLGGRVDTEAFF
>12|TRBJ2-7|few|TRBV2|-
TGTGCCAGCAGTGACCAGGGATTCGAGCAGTACTTC
CASSDQGFEQYF
>14|TRBJ1-1|-|TRBV5-1|-
TGCGCCAGCAGCTTGGTCTCGGAGAACACTGAAGCTTTCTTT
CASSLVSENTEAFF
>15|TRBJ2-1|few|TRBV11-2|TRBD1
TGTGCCAGCAGCGTCTACAGGGGGCACTACAATGAGCAGTTCTTC
CASSVYRGHYNEQFF
>16|TRBJ1-4|few|TRBV7-9|TRBD1
TGTGCCAGCAGCTACACAGGGGGAGGGAGTTATGAAAAACTGTTTTTT
CASSYTGGGSYEKLFF
>14|TRBJ2-2|many|TRBV24-1|-
TGTGCCACCAAAGGGGCTGCGAACACCGGGGAGCTGTTTTTT
CATKGAANTGELFF
>15|TRBJ1-2|many|TRBV18|-
TGTGCCAGCTCACCACAGGGAGTCGGTAACTATGGCTACACCTTC
CASSPQGVGNYGYTF
>14|TRBJ2-1|large|TRBV7-2|-
TGTGCCAGCGAAGGGGTGTTACCCTACAATGAGCAGTTCTTC
CASEGVLPYNEQFF
>17|TRBJ2-3|-|TRBV29-1|-
TGCAGCGTAGAAGCAGGCAGGAGACCGTCTAGCACAGATACGCAGTATTTT
CSVEAGRRPSSTDTQYF
>17|TRBJ2-1|-|TRBV20-1|TRBD2
TGCAGTGCTAGAAAGACTAGCGGGGCCAACTCCTACAATGAGCAGTTCTTC
CSARKTSGANSYNEQFF
>14|TRBJ1-5|many|TRBV7-9|-
TGTGCCAGCAGCACGGTGGGGGAGGATCGGCCCCAGCATTTT
CASSTVGEDRPQHF
>14|TRBJ1-5|few|TRBV7-2|-
TGTGCCAGCAGCCTTCAGGGGCAAAATCAGCCCCAGCATTTT
CASSLQGQNQPQHF
>11|TRBJ2-2|many|TRBV11-2|-
TGTGCCAGCAGCCACACCGGGGAGCTGTTTTTT
CASSHTGELFF
>14|TRBJ1-1|few|TRBV28|-
TGTGCCAGCAGTTTATGGCTCGGAGGCACTGAAGCTTTCTTT
CASSLWLGGTEAFF
>16|TRBJ2-3|many|TRBV15|TRBD2
TGTGCCACCAGCAGCCGCCTAGCGGGGGGAACAGATACGCAGTATTTT
CATSSRLAGGTDTQYF
>15|TRBJ2-2|many|TRBV7-2|-
TGTGCCAGCAGCTTCGCAGGGCGTAGCACCGGGGAGCTGTTTTTT
CASSFAGRSTGELFF
>16|TRBJ2-3|-|TRBV6-5|TRBD2
TGTGCCAGCAGTTCCCAGCGGGGGGGCCGGACAGATACGCAGTATTTT
CASSSQRGGRTDTQYF